The T cell receptor beta chain described here comes from a study of T and B cells in COVID-19 patients. Study summary: Active-infection patients were older, median 67 years, than recovered patients, median about 37 years.

Within the sample, this clonotype is medium-sized. Its antigen remains unknown. Study findings and constraints: Highly clonal in active COVID-19, TRB repertoires exceeded healthy-donor diversity and richness at recovery. Patients with COVID-19 reportedly showed strongly skewed T cell receptor beta variable and joining gene usage. Early severe-case samples and blood from mildly ill patients during symptoms were in short supply.

Blood genomic DNA input for TRB amplification was roughly 250-550 ng. Multiplex PCR with BIOMED2 TRB-A/B primer pools amplified TRB rearrangements. TCRdb reanalysed the multiplex PCR reads using MiXCR and keeps one entry per CDR3 protein. This sample carries tens of thousands of distinct CDR3 sequences, over 25% of them seen once, and the ten largest clones take approximately 2.2%. The specimen sequenced was blood. The TCR comes from a human donor who had recovered from COVID-19.

CDR3 loop: CASSQGPDTEQFF. The CDR3 DNA sequence: TGTGCCAGCAGCCAGGGACCCGACACTGAGCAGTTCTTC. The rearrangement uses TRBV11-3 and TRBJ2-1; D tentatively reads TRBD1 or TRBD2 (5 bases each). The CDR3 covers 13 residues. CDR1 is SGHNT and CDR2 is YENEEA in the germline V gene. Trimming took 5 bases from V and 9 from J, leaving 14 bases between them.